What follows describes a single TCR beta chain. Its antigen is unknown. These data belong to a study of cytomegalovirus exposure and HLA in healthy donors. On the study more broadly: The same platform used for the approximately 670 first-cohort repertoires was also used for the 95 to 150 validation repertoires, as a later analysis reported. Study results and limitations: It was confirmed in vitro that a few of the CMV-associated chains were specific for CMV antigens. Among TCR sequences, most were rare, though some public TCRs appeared in many donors. The tendency of first-cohort TCR clusters to co-occur in the 120 validation repertoires was identified by a subsequent analysis.

Method: immunoSEQ multiplex PCR; TCRdb's copy keeps in-frame clones and lacks some. The table shows 150,000 to 200,000 clones, with approximately 80% occurring only once. The CDR3 is 15 residues long. Trimming removed 0 bases at V and 2 bases at J, with 12 bases between. Germline V gene data show CDR1 as SGHRS and CDR2 as YFSETQ. The sequence was obtained from a man aged 18 to 30 in good health and CMV-seropositive. V and J are TRBV5-1 and TRBJ2-7; perhaps TRBD1 as D (6 bases). Sequences were obtained from PBMCs. CDR3 residues: CASSLGDRPTYEQYF. DNA of the CDR3: TGCGCCAGCAGCTTGGGAGACAGGCCCACCTACGAGCAGTACTTC.